This TCR beta chain was recovered during a study of T-cell reconstitution after alpha-beta-depleted transplantation in children. The CDR3 totals 14 residues. The V end lost 7 bases, the J end lost 0 bases, and 7 bases lay between the germline ends. Per the germline V gene, CDR1 is WSHSY and CDR2 is SAAADI. This sample's TCRbeta library carried unique molecular identifier barcodes. TCRdb re-derived calls from the PCR reads in MiXCR, one entry per CDR3 protein. The table lists around 80,000 distinct CDR3 sequences, approximately 18% of them singletons. This clonotype was seen a few times. Its antigen is as yet unknown. Study conclusions and caveats: Reports say that about two months after transplant, the alpha-beta T cells came out of several hundred graft clones that had expanded. It was newly produced T cells that mostly accounted for T-cell counts and diversity one year after transplant. Day-60 TCRbeta diversity that was high in some patients was derived from surviving recipient T cells and thymic progenitors.

This clonotype originated in a male patient aged 2 to 10 who had a stem cell transplant for acute lymphoblastic leukemia, so the T cells may come from the graft donor. This material consisted of PBMCs, mostly from graft donor cells, taken 360 days after TCRalphabeta/CD19-depleted stem cell transplant. The V call is TRBV10-2, the J call TRBJ2-6; unclear D gene. The CDR3 nucleotides read TGCGCCAGCACCAAAGCCTCTGGGGCCAACGTCCTGACTTTC. Protein product: CASTKASGANVLTF.